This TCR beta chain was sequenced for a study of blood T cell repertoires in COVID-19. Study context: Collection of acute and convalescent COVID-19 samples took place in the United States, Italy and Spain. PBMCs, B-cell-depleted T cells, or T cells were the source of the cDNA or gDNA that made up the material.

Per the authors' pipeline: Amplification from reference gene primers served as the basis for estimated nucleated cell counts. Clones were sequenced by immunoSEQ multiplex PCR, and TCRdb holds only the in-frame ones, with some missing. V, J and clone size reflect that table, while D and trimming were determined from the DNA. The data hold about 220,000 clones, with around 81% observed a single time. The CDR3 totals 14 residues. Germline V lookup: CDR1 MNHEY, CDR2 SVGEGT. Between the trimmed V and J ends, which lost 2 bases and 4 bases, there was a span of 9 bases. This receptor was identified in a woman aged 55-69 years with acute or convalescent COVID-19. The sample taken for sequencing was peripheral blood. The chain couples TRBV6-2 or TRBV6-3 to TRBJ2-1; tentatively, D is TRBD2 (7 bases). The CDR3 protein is CASSYKGGYNEQFF. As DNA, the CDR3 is TGTGCCAGCAGTTACAAGGGGGGGTACAATGAGCAGTTCTTC.